This record covers a single T cell receptor (beta chain). Germline V gives CDR1 LNHNV, CDR2 YYDKDF (reference sequence). V lost 1 base, J lost 2 bases, and 3 bases stayed unmatched. The CDR3 totals 15 residues. Profiled with immunoSEQ multiplex PCR; TCRdb holds only in-frame clones, not every one. Among roughly 330,000 clones listed, about 87% were seen once. The data belong to a study of blood T cell repertoires in COVID-19. The TCR originated in a man younger than 45 who had recovered from COVID-19. Sequenced input: PBMCs or T cells enriched from blood (not recorded which). The chain combines TRBV15 with TRBJ2-5; 8 bases match TRBD1. The CDR3 sequence is CATSRGRDRQETQYF. In nucleotides, the CDR3 is TGTGCCACCAGCAGAGGCAGGGACAGGCAAGAGACCCAGTACTTC.